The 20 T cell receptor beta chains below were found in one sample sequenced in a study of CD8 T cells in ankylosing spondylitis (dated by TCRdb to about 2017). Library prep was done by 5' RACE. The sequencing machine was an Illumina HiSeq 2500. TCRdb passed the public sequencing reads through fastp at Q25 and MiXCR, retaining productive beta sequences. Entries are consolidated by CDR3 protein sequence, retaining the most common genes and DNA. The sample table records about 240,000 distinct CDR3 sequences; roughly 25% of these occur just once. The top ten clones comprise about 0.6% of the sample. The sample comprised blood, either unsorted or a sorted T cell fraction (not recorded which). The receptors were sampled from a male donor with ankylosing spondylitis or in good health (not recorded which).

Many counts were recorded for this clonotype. In nucleotides, the CDR3 is TGCAGCGTTAAACGAACAGGGAACCAAGAGACCCAGTACTTC. Translated, it gives CSVKRTGNQETQYF. The chain links TRBV29-1 to TRBJ2-5; tentatively, D is TRBD1 (6 bases). The V gene lost 5 bases and the J gene lost 0 bases, with 13 bases spanning the gap. The CDR3 has 14 residues. Germline values: CDR1 SQVTM, CDR2 ANQGSEA. Filled out from reference TRBV29-1 and TRBJ2-5, the complete variable domain reads SAVISQKPSRDICQRGTSLTIQCQVDSQVTMMFWYRQQPGQSLTLIATANQGSEATYESGFVIDKFPISRPNLTFSTLTVSNMSPEDSSIYLCSVKRTGNQETQYFGPGTRLLVL.

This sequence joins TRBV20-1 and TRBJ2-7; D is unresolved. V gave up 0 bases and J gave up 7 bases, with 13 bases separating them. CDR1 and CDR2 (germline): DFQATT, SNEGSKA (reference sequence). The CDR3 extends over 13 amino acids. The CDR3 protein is CSARDVLSREQYF. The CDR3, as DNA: TGCAGTGCTAGAGACGTCCTAAGTAGGGAGCAGTACTTC.

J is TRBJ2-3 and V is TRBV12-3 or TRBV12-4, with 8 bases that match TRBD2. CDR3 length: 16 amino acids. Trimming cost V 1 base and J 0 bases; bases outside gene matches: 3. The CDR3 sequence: CASSLDGTRSTDTQYF. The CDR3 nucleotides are TGTGCCAGCAGTTTAGACGGGACTAGAAGCACAGATACGCAGTATTTT.

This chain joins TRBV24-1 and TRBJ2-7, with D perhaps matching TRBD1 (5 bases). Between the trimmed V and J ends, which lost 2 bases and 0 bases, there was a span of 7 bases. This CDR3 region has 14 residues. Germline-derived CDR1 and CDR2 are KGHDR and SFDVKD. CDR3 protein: CATSDSGSSYEQYF. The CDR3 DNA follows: TGTGCCACCAGTGATTCAGGGTCCTCCTACGAGCAGTACTTC.

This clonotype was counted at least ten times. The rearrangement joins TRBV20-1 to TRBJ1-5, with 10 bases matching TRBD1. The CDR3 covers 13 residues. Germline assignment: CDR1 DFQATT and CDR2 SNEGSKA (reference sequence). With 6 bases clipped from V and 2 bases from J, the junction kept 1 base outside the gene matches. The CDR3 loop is CSAGTGGNQPQHF. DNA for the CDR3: TGCAGTGCCGGGACAGGGGGCAATCAGCCCCAGCATTTT.

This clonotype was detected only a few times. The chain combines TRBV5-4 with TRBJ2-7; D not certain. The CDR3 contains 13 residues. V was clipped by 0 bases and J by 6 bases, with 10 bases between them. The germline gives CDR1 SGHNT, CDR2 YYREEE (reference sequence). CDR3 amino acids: CASSLGGRPEQYF. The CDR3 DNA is TGTGCCAGCAGCTTGGGTGGGCGCCCCGAGCAGTACTTC.

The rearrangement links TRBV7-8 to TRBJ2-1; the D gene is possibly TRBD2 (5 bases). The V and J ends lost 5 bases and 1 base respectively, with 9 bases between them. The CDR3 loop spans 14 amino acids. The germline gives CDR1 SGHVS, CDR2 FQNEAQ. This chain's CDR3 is CASSRGGSYNEQFF. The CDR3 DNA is TGTGCCAGCAGCCGGGGTGGATCCTACAATGAGCAGTTCTTC.

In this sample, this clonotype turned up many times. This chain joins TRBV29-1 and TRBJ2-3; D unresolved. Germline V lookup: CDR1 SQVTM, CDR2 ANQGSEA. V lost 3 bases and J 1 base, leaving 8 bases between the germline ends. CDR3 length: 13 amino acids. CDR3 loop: CSVDGDGTDTQYF. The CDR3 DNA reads TGCAGCGTTGATGGTGACGGCACAGATACGCAGTATTTT.

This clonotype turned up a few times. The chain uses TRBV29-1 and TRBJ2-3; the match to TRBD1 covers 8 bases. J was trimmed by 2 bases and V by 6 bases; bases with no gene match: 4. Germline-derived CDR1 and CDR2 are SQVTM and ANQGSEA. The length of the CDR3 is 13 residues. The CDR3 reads CSVDRGFTDTQYF. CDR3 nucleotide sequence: TGCAGCGTCGACAGGGGTTTCACAGATACGCAGTATTTT.

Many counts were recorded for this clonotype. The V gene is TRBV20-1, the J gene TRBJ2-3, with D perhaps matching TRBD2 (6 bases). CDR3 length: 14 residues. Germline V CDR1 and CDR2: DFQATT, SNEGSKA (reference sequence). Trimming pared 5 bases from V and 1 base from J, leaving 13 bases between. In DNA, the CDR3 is TGCAGTGCTCCGCCCGGGGGTGGCACAGATACGCAGTATTTT. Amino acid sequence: CSAPPGGGTDTQYF.

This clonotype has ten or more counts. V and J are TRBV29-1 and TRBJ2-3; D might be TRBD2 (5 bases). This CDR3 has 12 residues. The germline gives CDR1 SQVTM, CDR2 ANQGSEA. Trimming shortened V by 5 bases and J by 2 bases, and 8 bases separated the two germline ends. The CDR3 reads CSVLDFTDTQYF. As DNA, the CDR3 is TGCAGCGTTTTGGACTTCACAGATACGCAGTATTTT.

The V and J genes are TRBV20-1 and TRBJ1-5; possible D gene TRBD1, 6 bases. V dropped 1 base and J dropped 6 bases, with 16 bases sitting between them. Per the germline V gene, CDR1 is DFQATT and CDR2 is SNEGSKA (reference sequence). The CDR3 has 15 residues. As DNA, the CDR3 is TGCAGTGCTAGAGTGACGGGGGCGGGTAGTCAGCCCCAGCATTTT. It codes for CSARVTGAGSQPQHF.

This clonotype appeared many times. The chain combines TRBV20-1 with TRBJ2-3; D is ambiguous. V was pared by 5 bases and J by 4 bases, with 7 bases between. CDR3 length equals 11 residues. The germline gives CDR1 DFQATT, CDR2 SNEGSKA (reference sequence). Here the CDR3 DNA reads TGCAGTGCTCCTCTTCCAGATACGCAGTATTTT. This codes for CSAPLPDTQYF.

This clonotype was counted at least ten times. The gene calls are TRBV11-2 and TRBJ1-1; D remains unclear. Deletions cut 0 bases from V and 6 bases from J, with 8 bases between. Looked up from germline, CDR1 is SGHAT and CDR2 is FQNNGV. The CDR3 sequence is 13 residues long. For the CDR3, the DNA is TGTGCCAGCAGCTTAGAAGGAGTCTCTGAAGCTTTCTTT. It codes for CASSLEGVSEAFF.

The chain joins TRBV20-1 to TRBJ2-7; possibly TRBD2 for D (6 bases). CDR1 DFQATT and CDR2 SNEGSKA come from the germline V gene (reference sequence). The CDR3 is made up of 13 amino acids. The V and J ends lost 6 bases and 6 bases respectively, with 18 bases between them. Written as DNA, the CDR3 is TGCAGTGCCAACGAGCCGGGACTTAGCGAGCAGTACTTC. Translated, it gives CSANEPGLSEQYF.

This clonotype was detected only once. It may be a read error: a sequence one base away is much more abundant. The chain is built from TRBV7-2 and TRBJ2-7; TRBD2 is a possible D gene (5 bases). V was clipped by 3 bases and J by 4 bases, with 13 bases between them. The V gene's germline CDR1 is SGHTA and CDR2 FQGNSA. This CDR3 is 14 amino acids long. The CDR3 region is CASSLGEGFYEQYF. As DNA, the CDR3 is TGTGCCAGCAGCTTGGGAGAGGGTTTTTACGAGCAGTACTTC.

CDR3: CAIILVRNSPLHF. The CDR3 nucleotides are TGTGCCATCATCCTAGTACGGAATTCACCCCTCCACTTT. V is TRBV10-3 and J is TRBJ1-6; D is unresolved. The germline CDR1 and CDR2 sequences are ENHRY and SYGVKD. This CDR3 spans 13 amino acids. Trimming removed 7 bases from V and 7 bases from J, with 11 bases in between.

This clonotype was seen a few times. This chain's CDR3 is CASSKTMSGDRDSPLHF. CDR3 bases: TGTGCCAGCAGCAAAACGATGTCAGGGGACCGGGATTCACCCCTCCACTTT. This chain links TRBV6-1 with TRBJ1-6; weak D call: TRBD1 (6 bases). Germline CDR1 is MNHNS and CDR2 is SASEGT. There are 17 residues in the CDR3. V lost 6 bases and J lost 8, with 23 bases in between.

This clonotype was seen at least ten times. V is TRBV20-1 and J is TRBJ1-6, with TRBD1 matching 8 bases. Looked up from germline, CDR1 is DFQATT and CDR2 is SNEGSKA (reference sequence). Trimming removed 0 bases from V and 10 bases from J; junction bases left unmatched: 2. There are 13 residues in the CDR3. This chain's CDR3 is CSARDRGHSPLHF. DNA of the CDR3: TGCAGTGCTAGAGACAGGGGGCACTCACCCCTCCACTTT.

The CDR3 is CSASPGTNYEQYF. For the CDR3, the DNA is TGCAGTGCTTCCCCCGGGACCAATTACGAGCAGTACTTC. This rearrangement joins TRBV20-1 to TRBJ2-7, with D perhaps TRBD1 or TRBD2 (5 bases each). The V gene lost 5 bases and the J gene lost 4 bases, with 15 bases spanning the gap. CDR1 and CDR2 (germline): DFQATT, SNEGSKA (reference sequence). The CDR3 sequence is 13 residues long.